This is a list of T cell receptor beta chains from one sample in a study of cytomegalovirus exposure and HLA in healthy donors. Sequenced by immunoSEQ multiplex PCR; TCRdb stores in-frame clones only, minus some. The sample holds roughly 150,000 clones; about 82% are singletons and the top ten take about 4.4%. The sample comprised PBMCs. These receptor sequences come from a man in his thirties or forties in good health. The CDR3 runs from the conserved cysteine through the conserved F or W. D genes are given only for firm matches. Clone sizes are given selectively: once, few, many, or a class where the clone is expanded.

size,D,J,V,CDR3,DNA
NA,TRBD1,TRBJ1-6,TRBV28,CASSLDRANSPLHF,TGTGCCAGCAGCCTAGACAGGGCCAATTCACCCCTCCACTTT
NA,NA,TRBJ1-2,TRBV23-1,CASSQPFGGSYGYTF,TGCGCCAGCAGTCAACCCTTTGGGGGCAGCTATGGCTACACCTTC
NA,NA,TRBJ2-2,TRBV6-4,CASSQGPADNTGELFF,TGTGCCAGCAGTCAAGGCCCAGCGGATAACACCGGGGAGCTGTTTTTT
few,NA,TRBJ2-2,TRBV6-4,CASSDGSTGELFF,TGTGCCAGCAGTGACGGGAGCACCGGGGAGCTGTTTTTT
few,NA,TRBJ1-4,TRBV7-9,CASSLSRNEKLFF,TGTGCCAGCAGCTTATCTCGTAATGAAAAACTGTTTTTT
NA,TRBD2,TRBJ2-7,TRBV6-6,CASSYGRAGEGEQYF,TGTGCCAGCAGTTATGGGCGAGCGGGAGAGGGGGAGCAGTACTTC
NA,NA,TRBJ2-1,TRBV4-1,CASSQGGGRTYGYNEQFF,TGCGCCAGCAGCCAAGGGGGTGGAAGGACTTATGGCTACAATGAGCAGTTCTTC
once,NA,TRBJ2-5,TRBV28,CASSLRGGGLGTQYF,TGTGCCAGCAGCCTTAGGGGAGGGGGGTTAGGGACCCAGTACTTC
NA,NA,TRBJ2-2,TRBV13,CASSLLNSGTGELFF,TGTGCCAGCAGCTTATTGAACAGTGGCACCGGGGAGCTGTTTTTT
NA,NA,TRBJ2-1,TRBV6-5,CASTPTLGARNEQFF,TGTGCCAGCACCCCTACGCTGGGGGCGCGTAATGAGCAGTTCTTC
once,NA,TRBJ1-1,TRBV5-1,CASRGPRESPRAEAFF,TGCGCCAGCAGAGGCCCCAGGGAATCGCCGCGAGCTGAAGCTTTCTTT
NA,TRBD1,TRBJ1-5,TRBV28,CASRAGQGGQPQHF,TGTGCCAGCAGAGCGGGACAGGGTGGTCAGCCCCAGCATTTT
once,NA,TRBJ1-2,TRBV7-8,CASSLAGAPGYGYTF,TGTGCCAGCAGCTTAGCAGGGGCGCCTGGGTATGGCTACACCTTC
NA,NA,TRBJ2-7,TRBV18,CASSPQGGYGQYF,TGTGCCAGCTCACCACAAGGAGGCTACGGGCAGTACTTC
NA,NA,TRBJ1-3,TRBV5-1,CASSLGQGRNTIYF,TGCGCCAGCAGCTTAGGGCAGGGGAGAAACACCATATATTTT
NA,TRBD2,TRBJ2-1,TRBV6-9,CASRRRDGLSGTSGSPAYNEQFF,TGTGCCAGCAGGCGTCGGGACGGACTTTCCGGGACTAGCGGGAGCCCTGCTTACAATGAGCAGTTCTTC
few,TRBD2,TRBJ2-7,TRBV6-5,CASSILAREQYF,TGTGCCAGCAGTATACTAGCGCGGGAGCAGTACTTC
NA,NA,TRBJ1-2,TRBV12-5,CASDPVPGGYNYGYTF,TGTGCTAGTGACCCGGTACCGGGGGGTTATAACTATGGCTACACCTTC
NA,TRBD1,TRBJ1-1,TRBV18,CASSPGQSEGAFF,TGTGCCAGCTCACCGGGACAGTCGGAAGGGGCTTTCTTT
once,NA,TRBJ2-3,TRBV7-9,CASRGAADTQYF,TGTGCCAGCAGGGGGGCCGCAGATACGCAGTATTTT
NA,TRBD2,TRBJ2-7,TRBV5-4,CASSSRLASEQYF,TGTGCCAGCAGCTCCAGACTAGCTTCCGAGCAGTACTTC
NA,NA,TRBJ2-1,TRBV10-1,CASSESIQQVRYNEQFF,TGCGCCAGCAGTGAGTCAATTCAACAGGTAAGGTACAATGAGCAGTTCTTC
NA,TRBD2,TRBJ2-7,TRBV9,CASSGEGGPYEQYF,TGTGCCAGCAGCGGGGAGGGCGGACCCTACGAGCAGTACTTC
once,NA,TRBJ2-3,TRBV2,CASSQGTVVTDTQYF,TGTGCCAGCAGTCAGGGGACGGTCGTTACAGATACGCAGTATTTT
NA,NA,TRBJ1-3,TRBV5-1,CASSLDQGFGDTIYF,TGCGCCAGCAGCTTGGATCAGGGCTTCGGCGACACCATATATTTT
NA,TRBD1,TRBJ1-1,TRBV15,CATSRETGLNTEAFF,TGTGCCACCAGCAGGGAGACAGGGCTGAACACTGAAGCTTTCTTT
NA,NA,TRBJ2-7,TRBV27,CASSFRGTFYEQYF,TGTGCCAGCAGTTTCAGGGGTACTTTCTACGAGCAGTACTTC
NA,TRBD1,TRBJ1-5,TRBV19,CASSIARTTGDQPQHF,TGTGCCAGTAGTATAGCCCGTACGACAGGGGACCAGCCCCAGCATTTT
NA,NA,TRBJ1-5,TRBV19,CASSAMGLSNQPQHF,TGTGCCAGTAGTGCTATGGGGCTTAGCAATCAGCCCCAGCATTTT
NA,NA,TRBJ2-5,TRBV28,CASSPPRGPETQYF,TGTGCCAGCAGTCCACCCCGAGGGCCAGAGACCCAGTACTTC
NA,NA,TRBJ1-1,TRBV20-1,CSATPSRQPTF,TGCAGTGCCACCCCTAGTAGACAGCCAACCTTT
NA,NA,TRBJ2-3,TRBV19,CASSRPPVSPYYTDTQYF,TGTGCCAGTAGCCGACCTCCGGTCTCCCCGTACTACACAGATACGCAGTATTTT
NA,NA,TRBJ2-3,TRBV11-3,CASSLGLRTDGTDTQYF,TGTGCCAGCAGCTTAGGCCTCCGGACTGATGGCACAGATACGCAGTATTTT
once,NA,TRBJ2-2,TRBV5-6,CASRPSGTSPTGELFF,TGTGCCAGCAGGCCTTCCGGGACTTCGCCCACCGGGGAGCTGTTTTTT
NA,NA,TRBJ2-7,TRBV6-5,CASTPDSISYEQYF,TGTGCCAGCACCCCGGACTCTATCTCGTACGAGCAGTACTTC
NA,TRBD2,TRBJ2-1,TRBV7-7,CASSTGLAGVSHGEQFF,TGTGCTAGCAGCACCGGACTAGCGGGAGTATCGCACGGGGAGCAGTTCTTC
NA,NA,TRBJ2-7,TRBV5-3,CARSAKTGPEQYF,TGTGCCAGAAGCGCGAAGACAGGACCCGAGCAGTACTTC
once,NA,TRBJ2-3,TRBV7-6,CASSLGRPSTDTQYF,TGTGCCAGCAGCTTGGGCAGGCCTAGCACAGATACGCAGTATTTT
NA,NA,TRBJ1-1,TRBV5-1,CASSFTGQYEAFF,TGCGCCAGCAGCTTCACCGGACAGTATGAAGCTTTCTTT
few,NA,TRBJ1-5,TRBV7-7,CASSSNSGGLVCNQPQHF,TGTGCTAGCAGCTCAAACTCAGGTGGGTTAGTATGCAATCAGCCCCAGCATTTT
NA,TRBD1,TRBJ2-7,TRBV6-5,CASSQVRGPYEQYF,TGTGCCAGCAGTCAGGTCAGGGGGCCCTACGAGCAGTACTTC
NA,TRBD2,TRBJ2-7,TRBV7-9,CASSQRLAGRSYEQYF,TGTGCCAGCAGCCAAAGACTAGCGGGTCGCTCCTACGAGCAGTACTTC
few,TRBD1,TRBJ2-2,TRBV9,CASSPTLDRGIRTGELFF,TGTGCCAGCAGCCCCACCCTCGACAGGGGTATCCGGACCGGGGAGCTGTTTTTT
NA,NA,TRBJ2-2,TRBV7-3,CASSQTGDRRTGELFF,TGTGCCAGCAGCCAAACGGGAGATAGGCGGACCGGGGAGCTGTTTTTT
NA,NA,TRBJ2-1,TRBV5-1,CASSRGIGSSYNEQFF,TGCGCCAGCAGCCGGGGAATCGGTAGCTCCTACAATGAGCAGTTCTTC